This T cell receptor beta chain is from a study of early T cells in non-severe SARS-CoV-2 infection. Study in general: Bulk RNA isolated from unsorted whole blood underwent sequencing; chains were not paired.

Germline loops: CDR1 SGHNT, CDR2 YYREEE (reference sequence). The V gene end was trimmed by 4 bases and the J gene end by 3 bases; junction bases not matched to a gene: 6. The CDR3 totals 16 residues. Regarding the study as a whole: VDJdb matching favored anti-spike CD8 responses, missing private and CD4 specificities.

On this clonotype: Its antigen remains unknown.

The TCR library protocol was used to attach unique molecular identifiers. These identifiers were attached to individual cDNA molecules. TCRdb redid the calling of the 5' RACE reads with MiXCR, one entry per CDR3 protein. The sample has more than 55,000 distinct CDR3 sequences, around 13% seen once. The receptor was isolated from an adult who was a healthcare worker with PCR-confirmed SARS-CoV-2 infection or an uninfected control (not recorded which). The sample consisted of whole blood. The chain uses TRBV5-4 and TRBJ2-7; 14 positions match TRBD2. The DNA for the CDR3 is TGTGCCAGCAGCCCGGGGACTAGCGGGGGATACTACGAGCAGTACTTC. Protein product: CASSPGTSGGYYEQYF. The variable domain in full, with the rest retrieved from reference TRBV5-4 and TRBJ2-7, is ETGVTQSPTHLIKTRGQQVTLRCSSQSGHNTVSWYQQALGQGPQFIFQYYREEENGRGNFPPRFSGLQFPNYSSELNVNALELDDSALYLCASSPGTSGGYYEQYFGPGTRLTVT.